The 18 T cell receptor beta chains reported below all come from one sample, sequenced in a study of T cell clonotyping in hematopoietic cell transplantation. This table comes from immunoSEQ multiplex PCR, and its TCRdb copy is limited to in-frame clones, with some not included. The sample contains about 6,000 clones, roughly three quarters of which appear only once. Source: peripheral blood mononuclear cells, taken 180 days after allogeneic stem cell transplant. The source is a male patient aged 70 to 80 who had an allogeneic stem cell transplant from an unrelated donor, so T cells may come from the graft donor. Some clones in this sample may be carry-over from other donors' samples.

V and J are TRBV7-6 and TRBJ1-3, with D unresolved. Germline CDR1 reads SGHVS; CDR2 reads FNYEAQ. The V end was cut by 2 bases, the J end by 0 bases, with 8 bases between. The CDR3 spans 15 residues. CDR3 bases: TGTGCCAGCAGCTTAACGACCAGCTCTGGAAACACCATATATTTT. This sequence encodes CASSLTTSSGNTIYF. The full variable domain, completed using reference TRBV7-6 and TRBJ1-3, is GAGVSQSPRYKVTKRGQDVALRCDPISGHVSLYWYRQALGQGPEFLTYFNYEAQQDKSGLPNDRFSAERPEGSISTLTIQRTEQRDSAMYRCASSLTTSSGNTIYFGEGSWLTVV.

The chain uses TRBV6-5 and TRBJ2-7; TRBD2 agrees at 9 bases. The V gene's germline CDR1 is MNHEY and CDR2 SVGAGI. The length of the CDR3 is 15 residues. J was trimmed by 1 base and V by 6 bases; bases with no gene match: 7. Here the CDR3 reads CASRSGGSGSYEQYF. In DNA form, the CDR3 reads TGTGCCAGCAGAAGCGGGGGGAGCGGGTCCTACGAGCAGTACTTC.

This clone was observed once. The gene calls are TRBV27 and TRBJ1-2; D may be TRBD1 (5 bases). Trimming pared 3 bases from V and 7 bases from J, leaving 15 bases between. This CDR3 comprises 14 residues. Per germline, CDR1 MNHEY and CDR2 SMNVEV (reference sequence). CDR3 DNA: TGTGCCAGCAGTTTCGGCCAGGGACTTGGTGGCTACACCTTC. As protein: CASSFGQGLGGYTF.

The V call is TRBV29-1, the J call TRBJ2-3; D gene unclear. Trimming took off 4 bases at V and 6 bases at J, with 17 bases between the two ends. The germline V gene encodes CDR1 SQVTM and CDR2 ANQGSEA. The CDR3 contains 14 residues. The CDR3 reads CSVGLGGATDTQYF. The DNA for the CDR3 is TGCAGCGTTGGTCTAGGTGGTGCCACGGATACGCAGTATTTT.

This rearrangement joins TRBV2 to TRBJ2-7; 9 bases map to TRBD2. CDR1 SNHLY and CDR2 FYNNEI come from the germline V gene. V was clipped by 9 bases and J by 2 bases; unmatched bases: 11. The CDR3 totals 15 residues. The CDR3 DNA reads as TGTGCCAGGGGGAGTACTAGCGGGTCCACCTACGAGCAGTACTTC. Encoded protein: CARGSTSGSTYEQYF. The complete variable domain, with remaining parts taken from reference TRBV2 and TRBJ2-7, reads EPEVTQTPSHQVTQMGQEVILRCVPISNHLYFYWYRQILGQKVEFLVSFYNNEISEKSEIFDDQFSVERPDGSNFTLKIRSTKLEDSAMYFCARGSTSGSTYEQYFGPGTRLTVT.

This clone was counted only a few times. CDR3 region: CASSFTQKRTQHF. CDR3 in DNA: TGTGCCAGCAGTTTCACTCAGAAAAGGACCCAGCATTTT. The chain uses TRBV28 and TRBJ1-5, with unresolved D. CDR1 and CDR2 (germline): MDHEN, SYDVKM. CDR3 length: 13 amino acids. Trimming took 3 bases from V and 11 from J, leaving 14 bases between them.

The chain combines TRBV7-9 with TRBJ1-2; D gene ambiguous. This CDR3 spans 15 amino acids. Trimming shortened V by 4 bases and J by 0 bases, and 12 bases separated the two germline ends. Per the germline V gene, CDR1 is SEHNR and CDR2 is FQNEAQ (reference sequence). CDR3 region: CASSSTDQPNYGYTF. The CDR3, as DNA: TGTGCCAGCAGCTCCACAGACCAACCTAACTATGGCTACACCTTC.

This clone is termed large (0.1 to 1%). The chain carries TRBV9 and TRBJ2-2, with TRBD2 identical over 7 bases. V dropped 2 bases and J dropped 1; count of bases not matched to a gene: 8. Germline V lookup: CDR1 SGDLS, CDR2 YYNGEE. The CDR3 extends over 17 amino acids. The CDR3 spells CASSVTRASGNTGELFF. CDR3 DNA sequence: TGTGCCAGCAGCGTTACAAGGGCTAGCGGGAACACCGGGGAGCTGTTTTTT. The full variable domain, with the rest looked up from reference TRBV9 and TRBJ2-2, is DSGVTQTPKHLITATGQRVTLRCSPRSGDLSVYWYQQSLDQGLQFLIQYYNGEERAKGNILERFSAQQFPDLHSELNLSSLELGDSALYFCASSVTRASGNTGELFFGEGSRLTVL.

The chain recombines TRBV5-6 with TRBJ1-5; TRBD1 might be the D (6 bases). The V gene's germline CDR1 is SGHDT and CDR2 YYEEEE. The CDR3 totals 16 residues. Trimming shortened V by 0 bases and J by 4 bases, and 14 bases separated the two germline ends. CDR3 amino acids: CASSLALGQSNQPQHF. CDR3 DNA: TGTGCCAGCAGCTTGGCCCTCGGACAGTCTAATCAGCCCCAGCATTTT.

A single count supports this clone. The chain recombines TRBV6-5 with TRBJ2-1; 8 bases line up with TRBD1. After removal of 5 bases from V and 9 bases from J, the junction contained 12 bases not matched to a gene. The CDR3 totals 15 residues. In germline, CDR1 is MNHEY, CDR2 SVGAGI. CDR3 loop: CASSSRQGRRSEQFF. The CDR3 DNA reads TGTGCCAGCAGTAGCCGACAGGGGAGGAGGAGTGAGCAGTTCTTC.

The chain has TRBV5-1 and TRBJ2-1; TRBD2 agrees at 11 bases. The CDR3 has 16 residues. From germline, CDR1 is SGHRS and CDR2 YFSETQ. V lost 1 base, J lost 9 bases, and 9 bases stayed unmatched. Here the CDR3 reads CASSLSGTSGAGEQFF. The CDR3 bases are TGCGCCAGCAGCTTGAGTGGGACTAGCGGTGCCGGTGAGCAGTTCTTC.

This sequence joins TRBV29-1 and TRBJ2-7, with 7 nucleotides matching TRBD2. Unmatched junction bases numbered 18, after V lost 4 bases and J lost 9 bases. Germline CDR1 is SQVTM and CDR2 is ANQGSEA. This CDR3 has 15 amino acids. For the CDR3, the DNA is TGCAGCGTTGTACAATCAGCGGGACCGGGGATTGGGCAGTACTTC. It specifies CSVVQSAGPGIGQYF.

This rearrangement joins TRBV18 to TRBJ2-7; the D gene is possibly TRBD2 (6 bases). The CDR3 sequence is 15 residues long. Germline V gene data show CDR1 as KGHSH and CDR2 as LQKENI. The V end lost 1 base, the J end lost 9 bases, and 19 bases lay between the germline ends. This CDR3 reads CASSPQGGSGSGQYF. The CDR3 region has the DNA TGTGCCAGCTCACCACAAGGTGGTAGCGGTAGCGGGCAGTACTTC.

The chain carries TRBV5-1 and TRBJ2-7; D tentatively reads TRBD1 or TRBD2 (6 bases each). This CDR3 comprises 14 residues. Germline V gives CDR1 SGHRS, CDR2 YFSETQ. V was pared by 6 bases and J by 2 bases, with 15 bases between. In DNA, the CDR3 is TGCGCCAGCAATGGGGGGCTCTCCGCCTACGAGCAGTACTTC. Encoded protein: CASNGGLSAYEQYF.

This chain uses TRBV25-1 with TRBJ1-5, with a tentative D call TRBD1 (6 bases). The germline V and J ends were trimmed by 7 bases and 3 bases, with 13 bases remaining between them. Germline-derived CDR1 and CDR2 are MGHDK and SYGVNS. The CDR3 is made up of 14 amino acids. The CDR3 DNA sequence: TGTGCCAGCATGGGACAAGGCCACAATCAGCCCCAGCATTTT. It codes for CASMGQGHNQPQHF.

V usage is TRBV2 and J usage is TRBJ2-7; the match to TRBD1 covers 10 bases. Germline CDR1 and CDR2: SNHLY and FYNNEI. Losses at the gene ends were 7 bases for V and 2 bases for J; bases not matched to a gene: 5. The CDR3 covers 14 residues. CDR3 in amino acids: CASTGDRGTYEQYF. The CDR3 bases are TGTGCCAGCACCGGGGACAGGGGTACCTACGAGCAGTACTTC.

This clone is classed as large. CDR3 nucleotide sequence: TGTGCCAGCAGCGACCCCCCGAATGAAAAACTGTTTTTT. This sequence encodes CASSDPPNEKLFF. The V gene is TRBV7-2, the J gene TRBJ1-4; D is unclear. The CDR3 covers 13 residues. The germline gives CDR1 SGHTA, CDR2 FQGNSA. V shed 5 bases and J shed 5 bases, with 9 bases lying between them. The whole variable domain, filled in from reference TRBV7-2 and TRBJ1-4, reads GAGVSQSPSNKVTEKGKDVELRCDPISGHTALYWYRQSLGQGLEFLIYFQGNSAPDKSGLPSDRFSAERTGGSVSTLTIQRTQQEDSAVYLCASSDPPNEKLFFGSGTQLSVL.

The chain uses TRBV29-1 and TRBJ2-1; D not certain. Trimming removed 4 bases from V and 0 bases from J, with 4 bases in between. Germline CDR1 SQVTM, CDR2 ANQGSEA. There are 12 residues in the CDR3. The CDR3 DNA reads as TGCAGCGTTGTGAGCTCCTACAATGAGCAGTTCTTC. It yields the protein CSVVSSYNEQFF.